This TCR beta chain emerged from a study of T cells in narcolepsy. Whole-study context: Patients with NT1 or NT2 and healthy control donors were enrolled. Findings and limits, study-wide: Reportedly, autoreactive clonotypes were serially detected in patients' blood but not controls'. Comparing one patient's CSF and blood CD4+ clonotypes highlighted HCRT- and TRIB2-specific autoreactive clonotypes. Autoreactive clone sequences were missing from some blood memory CD4+ repertoires.

Profiled with immunoSEQ multiplex PCR; TCRdb holds only in-frame clones, not every one. The data contain fewer than 35,000 clones, 80% to 85% of them singletons. As to this clone: The antigen is not known.

V shed 11 bases and J shed 0 bases, with 7 bases lying between them. CDR3 length: 11 amino acids. The germline V gene has CDR1 LGHNT and CDR2 FRNRAP. This chain links TRBV12-5 with TRBJ1-1, with no clear D. This sequence was found in a human donor with narcolepsy. Sequencing was carried out using CD45RA- memory CD4+ T cells from PBMCs. In nucleotides, the CDR3 is TGTGCTTCAACAGTGAACACTGAAGCTTTCTTT. Residues: CASTVNTEAFF.